The source of this T cell receptor beta chain is a study of T cell clones after liver transplantation. Study-wide background: Post-transplant blood was tracked for graft-donor-reactive T cell clones identified in a pre-transplant mixed lymphocyte reaction. Standard immunosuppression, with no induction, continued until 12-24 months after transplant.

Germline-derived CDR1 and CDR2 are MDHEN and SYDVKM. V was shortened by 7 bases and J by 4 bases, with 10 bases between the two germline ends. CDR3 length: 12 amino acids. Thawed unstimulated PBMCs were FACS-sorted by CD3, CD4 and CD8 into two populations. The data were produced by immunoSEQ multiplex PCR, yet TCRdb's version contains in-frame clones alone and is incomplete. The data show 77,000 or so clones, with 80% seen just once and approximately 0.8% held by the top ten. A word on this clone: What it binds is not known.

Overall study findings and caveats: Graft donor-reactive T cells possibly entered the graft instead of undergoing deletion.

The sequence was collected from a human patient who received a liver transplant. The graft donor may have contributed some T cells. The material was CD4+ T cells from blood, obtained 12 months after liver transplant. The chain couples TRBV28 to TRBJ2-5; D uncertain. CDR3 region: CASTSPIETQYF. The CDR3 DNA is TGTGCCAGCACCTCCCCTATAGAGACCCAGTACTTC. Full variable domain (missing parts from reference TRBV28 and TRBJ2-5): DVKVTQSSRYLVKRTGEKVFLECVQDMDHENMFWYRQDPGLGLRLIYFSYDVKMKEKGDIPEGYSVSREKKERFSLILESASTNQTSMYLCASTSPIETQYFGPGTRLLVL.